The subject of this entry is one T cell receptor beta chain. Assay: immunoSEQ multiplex PCR; the TCRdb copy retains only in-frame clones and omits some. This table has roughly 120,000 clones, 90% appearing once. The record originates from a study of blood T cell repertoires in COVID-19. The CDR3 extends over 14 amino acids. CDR1 and CDR2 from the germline V gene are SGHNT and YYREEE (reference sequence). Trimming removed 0 bases from V and 9 bases from J; junction bases left unmatched: 8. This sequence joins TRBV5-4 and TRBJ1-1; 7 nucleotides match TRBD1. This sequence originates from a man in his fifties or sixties with COVID-19, enrolled during active disease. The sample consisted of peripheral blood. CDR3 nucleotides: TGTGCCAGCAGCTTGGCCTATTCCAGGGGGAAAGCTTTCTTT. Its protein product is CASSLAYSRGKAFF.